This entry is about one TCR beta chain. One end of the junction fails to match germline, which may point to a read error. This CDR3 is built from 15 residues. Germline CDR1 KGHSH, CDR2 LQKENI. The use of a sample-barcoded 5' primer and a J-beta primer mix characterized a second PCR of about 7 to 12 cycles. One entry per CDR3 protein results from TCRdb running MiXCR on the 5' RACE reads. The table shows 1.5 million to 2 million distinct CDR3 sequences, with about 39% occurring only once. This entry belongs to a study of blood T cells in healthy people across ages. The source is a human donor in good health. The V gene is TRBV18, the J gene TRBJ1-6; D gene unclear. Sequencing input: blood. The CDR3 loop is CASPPQDGLASPLHF. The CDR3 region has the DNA TGTGCCAGCCCACCGCAGGATGGGCTAGCTTCACCCCTCCACTTT.